The 32 T cell receptor beta chains reported below all come from one sample, sequenced in a study of T cells in Graves' hyperthyroidism and ophthalmopathy. RNA transcripts yielded amplified TCR beta CDR3 regions. With the HTBI primer set, the TCR CDR3 went through a first round of RT-PCR. One entry per CDR3 protein results from TCRdb running MiXCR on the multiplex PCR reads. This table has some 570,000 distinct CDR3 sequences, over 15% appearing once. Sequenced: blood. These TCRs come from a woman younger than 30 with Graves' ophthalmopathy.

As concerns this clonotype: A read error may produce the germline difference seen at one junction end. The V and J genes are TRBV4-1 and TRBJ2-3, with 9 bases lining up with TRBD2. Germline CDR1 and CDR2: MGHRA and YSYEKL. The CDR3 contains 17 residues. The CDR3 protein is CASSQAELAGLSDTQYF. DNA of the CDR3: TGTGCCAGCAGCCAAGCAGAACTAGCGGGTCTTTCAGATACGCAGTATTTT.

This clonotype was seen at least ten times. The rearrangement uses TRBV28 and TRBJ2-1; D gene ambiguous. Trimming took 3 bases from V and 10 from J, leaving 7 bases between them. The CDR3 consists of 11 residues. The germline gives CDR1 MDHEN, CDR2 SYDVKM. The CDR3 DNA sequence: TGTGCCAGCAGTTTGAGTTGGGAGCAGTTCTTC. Its translation: CASSLSWEQFF.

Notes on this clonotype: The junction differs from germline at one of its ends, possibly a read error. This rearrangement joins TRBV19 to TRBJ1-1; D ambiguous. The CDR3 loop spans 15 amino acids. Germline lookup yields CDR1 LNHDA and CDR2 SQIVND (reference sequence). The CDR3 DNA sequence: TGTGCCGGTAGTATGGGTCCGGGGATGAACACTGAAGCTTTCTTT. Its translation: CAGSMGPGMNTEAFF.

This clonotype has a count of ten or more. This chain uses TRBV30 with TRBJ1-1; D gene unclear. Germline V gene lookup returns CDR1 GTSNPN and CDR2 SVGIG (reference sequence). The V end lost 0 bases, the J end lost 5 bases, and 13 bases lay between the germline ends. CDR3 length: 14 residues. The CDR3 sequence is CAWSVLGPGTEAFF. Written as DNA, the CDR3 is TGTGCCTGGAGTGTACTAGGACCTGGGACTGAAGCTTTCTTT.

This clonotype was counted many times. This chain uses TRBV18 with TRBJ2-5, with D possibly being TRBD1 (5 bases). V was trimmed by 5 bases and J by 4 bases, leaving 17 bases between them. Germline V gene lookup returns CDR1 KGHSH and CDR2 LQKENI. This CDR3 has 15 amino acids. In nucleotides, the CDR3 is TGTGCCAGCTCAATAGCAGTCCCTGACAGAGAGACCCAGTACTTC. It is translated as CASSIAVPDRETQYF.

Many counts were recorded for this clonotype. This sequence joins TRBV7-2 and TRBJ2-7, with 7 bases fitting TRBD2. After removal of 5 bases from V and 3 bases from J, the junction contained 7 bases not matched to a gene. The CDR3 sequence is 14 residues long. Looked up from germline, CDR1 is SGHTA and CDR2 is FQGNSA. The chain's CDR3 is CASSPVGLGYEQYF. In nucleotides, the CDR3 is TGTGCCAGCAGCCCAGTAGGACTAGGCTACGAGCAGTACTTC.

The chain joins TRBV18 to TRBJ2-7; 10 positions agree with TRBD1. The junction had 3 bases not matched to a gene; V was cut back by 1 base and J by 3 bases. This CDR3 is built from 15 residues. Germline CDR1 and CDR2: KGHSH and LQKENI. In DNA, the CDR3 is TGTGCCAGCTCACCACGACAGGGGGCCTTCTACGAGCAGTACTTC. The encoded protein is CASSPRQGAFYEQYF.

This clonotype was seen many times. The chain recombines TRBV12-3 or TRBV12-4 with TRBJ2-7; 9 bases align to TRBD2. V was clipped by 5 bases and J by 3 bases; unmatched bases: 8. This CDR3 comprises 15 residues. The CDR3 here is CASSPGGGDFYEQYF. The CDR3 DNA reads TGTGCCAGCAGTCCCGGCGGGGGGGATTTCTACGAGCAGTACTTC.

This clonotype was seen many times. The gene calls are TRBV7-9 and TRBJ2-5, with a weak D call TRBD1 (5 bases). Trimming stripped 6 bases from V and 3 bases from J, with 17 bases between. This CDR3 has 15 residues. Germline V gives CDR1 SEHNR, CDR2 FQNEAQ (reference sequence). CDR3 loop: CASSFSLGREETQYF. The CDR3 coding sequence is TGTGCCAGCAGTTTCTCTTTGGGCAGGGAAGAGACCCAGTACTTC. The variable domain in full, with the rest retrieved from reference TRBV7-9 and TRBJ2-5, is DTGVSQNPRHKITKRGQNVTFRCDPISEHNRLYWYRQTLGQGPEFLTYFQNEAQLEKSRLLSDRFSAERPKGSFSTLEIQRTEQGDSAMYLCASSFSLGREETQYFGPGTRLLVL.

This clonotype was seen only a few times. The rearrangement links TRBV6-1 to TRBJ1-3; no firm D call. Trimming removed 5 bases from V and 0 bases from J, with 17 bases in between. CDR3 length: 17 amino acids. The V gene's germline CDR1 is MNHNS and CDR2 SASEGT. The CDR3, as DNA: TGTGCCAGCAGTCGTCCGGTCCTTCGGAACTCTGGAAACACCATATATTTT. Encoded protein: CASSRPVLRNSGNTIYF.

This chain uses TRBV20-1 with TRBJ2-1, with 7 bases lining up with TRBD2. Germline V gene data show CDR1 as DFQATT and CDR2 as SNEGSKA (reference sequence). Unmatched junction bases numbered 8, after V lost 0 bases and J lost 0 bases. This CDR3 contains 17 residues. Here the CDR3 reads CSARDSLAVSSYNEQFF. CDR3 nucleotide sequence: TGCAGTGCTAGAGATAGTCTAGCGGTAAGCTCCTACAATGAGCAGTTCTTC.

This clonotype was seen more than once but under ten times. The genes are TRBV18 and TRBJ2-3; TRBD2 aligns across 7 bases. The CDR3 contains 15 residues. CDR1 is KGHSH and CDR2 is LQKENI in the germline V gene. V lost 2 bases, J lost 0 bases, and 2 bases stayed unmatched. The CDR3 DNA reads as TGTGCCAGCTCACCATCGACTAGCAGCACAGATACGCAGTATTTT. Translated: CASSPSTSSTDTQYF.

Many counts were recorded for this clonotype. This chain joins TRBV6-1 and TRBJ2-5, with TRBD2 as a possible D gene (6 bases). Germline V lookup: CDR1 MNHNS, CDR2 SASEGT. This CDR3 has 13 amino acids. V lost 6 bases, J lost 2 bases, and 10 bases lay in between. Here the CDR3 DNA reads TGTGCCAGCAGCCGGGAGATACAAGAGACCCAGTACTTC. This translates into CASSREIQETQYF.

This clonotype was seen ten or more times. CDR3 protein: CSARQNTEAFF. The CDR3 DNA sequence: TGCAGTGCTAGGCAAAACACTGAAGCTTTCTTT. This chain joins TRBV20-1 and TRBJ1-1; no clear D. Germline values: CDR1 DFQATT, CDR2 SNEGSKA (reference sequence). The CDR3 runs 11 residues. Deletions cut 3 bases from V and 2 bases from J, with 4 bases between.

There are a few counts of this clonotype. The chain uses TRBV3-1 and TRBJ2-4; the D gene is possibly TRBD1 (6 bases). Trimming took off 4 bases at V and 0 bases at J, with 7 bases between the two ends. The CDR3 consists of 14 residues. Germline CDR1 is LGHDT and CDR2 is YNNKEL (reference sequence). CDR3 amino acids: CASSRGLAKNIQYF. In DNA, the CDR3 is TGTGCCAGCAGCCGGGGGCTAGCCAAAAACATTCAGTACTTC.

Ten or more counts support this clonotype. The gene calls are TRBV27 and TRBJ1-6; no definite D call. Per the germline V gene, CDR1 is MNHEY and CDR2 is SMNVEV (reference sequence). CDR3 length equals 16 residues. The V end lost 9 bases, the J end lost 0 bases, and 15 bases lay between the germline ends. The CDR3 spells CASTQTLDSYNSPLHF. The CDR3 bases are TGTGCCAGTACGCAGACACTCGACTCCTATAATTCACCCCTCCACTTT.

A note on this clonotype: Just one base apart from a much larger clone, this may be a read error. In this CDR3 the conserved last residue, phenylalanine or tryptophan, is missing, so a read error is likely. This chain uses TRBV29-1 with TRBJ2-7; no reliable D call. CDR1 and CDR2 (germline): SQVTM, ANQGSEA. The germline V and J ends were trimmed by 2 bases and 5 bases, with 13 bases remaining between them. The CDR3 totals 13 residues. The CDR3 coding sequence is TGCAGCGTTGAACGTTTAGACCGGGACGAGCAGTACCTC. This encodes CSVERLDRDEQYL.

The chain links TRBV28 to TRBJ1-5; the match to TRBD1 covers 9 bases. V lost 5 bases, J lost 6 bases, and 2 bases stayed unmatched. Germline values: CDR1 MDHEN, CDR2 SYDVKM. The CDR3 sequence is 13 residues long. The CDR3 coding sequence is TGTGCCAGCAGTCGGGACAGGGTTCAGCCCCAGCATTTT. It codes for CASSRDRVQPQHF.

Comments on this clonotype: A junction boundary mismatches the germline segment, possibly from a read error. CDR3 region: CASRTGGLVKNIQCF. Here the CDR3 DNA reads TGTGCCAGCAGAACGGGGGGGCTCGTCAAAAACATTCAGTGCTTC. The chain links TRBV6-2 or TRBV6-3 to TRBJ2-4; 8 bases match TRBD2. The CDR3 runs 15 residues. Germline V lookup: CDR1 MNHEY, CDR2 SVGEGT.

This clonotype was observed many times. V is TRBV6-2 or TRBV6-3 and J is TRBJ2-5; 12 bases match TRBD2. The CDR3 totals 13 residues. CDR1 is MNHEY and CDR2 is SVGEGT in the germline V gene. The V gene end was trimmed by 5 bases and the J gene end by 11 bases; junction bases not matched to a gene: 6. For the CDR3, the DNA is TGTGCCAGCAGTCAAGGACTAGCGGGGACACAGTACTTC. This sequence encodes CASSQGLAGTQYF.

This clonotype has more than one count but fewer than ten. V gene TRBV19 combines with J gene TRBJ2-2, with 11 bases matching TRBD2. The CDR3 covers 15 residues. The germline V gene encodes CDR1 LNHDA and CDR2 SQIVND (reference sequence). V lost 5 bases, J lost 6 bases, and 5 bases stayed unmatched. CDR3 DNA: TGTGCCAGTAGTCGGACTAGCGGGTTCCCCGGGGAGCTGTTTTTT. This translates into CASSRTSGFPGELFF.

This clonotype was seen at least ten times. The genes are TRBV2 and TRBJ2-3; no firm D call. V was pared by 2 bases and J by 1 base, with 10 bases between. The CDR3 contains 15 residues. CDR1 is SNHLY and CDR2 is FYNNEI in the germline V gene. This chain's CDR3 is CASSEHVPGTDTQYF. CDR3 nucleotides: TGTGCCAGCAGTGAACACGTTCCTGGCACAGATACGCAGTATTTT.

The V call is TRBV27, the J call TRBJ2-7, with D unclear. Germline CDR1 is MNHEY and CDR2 is SMNVEV (reference sequence). CDR3 size: 13 residues. Between the trimmed V and J ends, which lost 2 bases and 2 bases, there was a span of 7 bases. CDR3 sequence (DNA): TGTGCCAGCAGTTTAGGTCACGCCTACGAGCAGTACTTC. It encodes CASSLGHAYEQYF.

The chain recombines TRBV28 with TRBJ1-5; no reliable D call. The CDR3 is 14 residues long. The V end lost 7 bases, the J end lost 1 base, and 11 bases lay between the germline ends. Germline V lookup: CDR1 MDHEN, CDR2 SYDVKM. The CDR3 spells CASKRHPSNQPQHF. In nucleotides, the CDR3 is TGTGCCAGCAAGAGACATCCCAGCAATCAGCCCCAGCATTTT.

This clonotype was recorded at least ten times. The rearrangement links TRBV11-2 to TRBJ1-1; unclear D gene. Trimming left V 1 base short and J 10 bases short, with 19 bases between. The CDR3 covers 15 residues. CDR1 is SGHAT, CDR2 FQNNGV, per germline. CDR3 sequence reads: CASSLGMLDHWGAFF. In nucleotides, the CDR3 is TGTGCCAGCAGCTTAGGAATGCTTGACCACTGGGGAGCTTTCTTT.

This clonotype turned up a few times. The chain combines TRBV28 with TRBJ2-2; TRBD1 matches 8 bases. This CDR3 is built from 16 residues. Germline V gene sequence: CDR1 MDHEN, CDR2 SYDVKM. J lost 1 base, V lost 4 bases, and 5 bases had no gene match. The CDR3 loop is CASSSPGQGNTGELFF. The CDR3 coding sequence is TGTGCCAGCAGTTCCCCCGGACAGGGGAACACCGGGGAGCTGTTTTTT.

This rearrangement joins TRBV28 to TRBJ1-6, with D maybe TRBD1 (5 bases). V gave up 3 bases and J gave up 7 bases, with 13 bases separating them. CDR1 and CDR2 (germline): MDHEN, SYDVKM. CDR3 length equals 15 residues. DNA of the CDR3: TGTGCCAGCAGTTTCTCACCGCGGGACAATTCACCCCTCCACTTT. Protein: CASSFSPRDNSPLHF.

This chain links TRBV19 with TRBJ2-7; D is unclear. V was cut by 3 bases and J by 4 bases, with 16 bases left in between. Germline lookup yields CDR1 LNHDA and CDR2 SQIVND (reference sequence). The CDR3 sequence is 15 residues long. The CDR3 nucleotides are TGTGCCAGTAGTATTCTGGCGGATCCCAATTACGAGCAGTACTTC. This codes for CASSILADPNYEQYF.

This clonotype has at least ten counts. The genes are TRBV7-2 and TRBJ2-4, with D tentatively TRBD2 (6 bases). The ends were cut back, 1 base at V and 1 base at J, with 11 bases in the middle. The CDR3 length is 16 residues. Germline values: CDR1 SGHTA, CDR2 FQGNSA. CDR3 bases: TGTGCCAGCAGCTTAGGGGGGGTTATGGCCAAAAACATTCAGTACTTC. Its protein product is CASSLGGVMAKNIQYF.

The chain has TRBV10-3 and TRBJ2-1, with 10 nucleotides matching TRBD2. The CDR3 length is 17 residues. V lost 3 bases and J lost 7; bases outside the gene matches: 12. Germline lookup yields CDR1 ENHRY and CDR2 SYGVKD. CDR3: CAISDFWLAGEGNEQFF. The CDR3 coding sequence is TGTGCCATCAGTGATTTCTGGCTAGCGGGGGAAGGGAATGAGCAGTTCTTC.

This clonotype showed up many times. The chain joins TRBV28 to TRBJ1-1, with D unresolved. The V gene lost 7 bases and the J gene lost 1 base, with 16 bases spanning the gap. The V gene's germline CDR1 is MDHEN and CDR2 SYDVKM. CDR3 size: 15 residues. In DNA, the CDR3 is TGTGCCAGCATCCCCTCACGGGGTACGAACACTGAAGCTTTCTTT. Its translation is CASIPSRGTNTEAFF.

In this sample, this clonotype turned up a few times. V usage is TRBV5-4 and J usage is TRBJ2-7; TRBD1 aligns across 10 bases. Unmatched junction bases numbered 14, after V lost 3 bases and J lost 5 bases. Germline V gives CDR1 SGHNT, CDR2 YYREEE (reference sequence). This CDR3 has 17 amino acids. The CDR3 region is CASSYPGQGPRSNEQYF. The CDR3 coding sequence is TGTGCCAGCAGCTACCCGGGACAGGGGCCCAGGTCCAACGAGCAGTACTTC.